One sample yielded the 5 T cell receptor beta chains listed below, sequenced in a study of blood T cell repertoires in COVID-19. Produced via immunoSEQ multiplex PCR; TCRdb's table is partial and in-frame only. The sample holds about 34,000 clones, 75% to 90% seen once. The sequenced sample was peripheral blood. These receptors were collected from a human donor with acute or convalescent COVID-19. The donor label of this sample is uncertain.

In DNA, the CDR3 is TGTGCCAGCAGTTCGACAGGGGGCGCTTGGGGCTACACCTTC. Its protein is CASSSTGGAWGYTF. The chain employs TRBV27 and TRBJ1-2; TRBD1 aligns across 10 bases. After removal of 4 bases from V and 8 bases from J, the junction contained 7 bases not matched to a gene. The germline gives CDR1 MNHEY, CDR2 SMNVEV (reference sequence). The CDR3 is 14 amino acids.

The chain combines TRBV28 with TRBJ1-3, with D perhaps TRBD1 (5 bases). CDR3 length: 14 residues. Germline values: CDR1 MDHEN, CDR2 SYDVKM. Trimming stripped 5 bases from V and 4 bases from J, with 12 bases between. CDR3: CASSGSGFGNTIYF. Written as DNA, the CDR3 is TGTGCCAGCAGTGGGTCAGGGTTCGGAAACACCATATATTTT.

The chain is built from TRBV24-1 and TRBJ2-2; the match to TRBD1 covers 9 bases. J was trimmed by 5 bases and V by 9 bases; bases with no gene match: 6. The CDR3 has 14 amino acids. Germline V gene data show CDR1 as KGHDR and CDR2 as SFDVKD. CDR3 amino acids: CATGGTGMTGELFF. The CDR3 DNA reads TGTGCCACCGGGGGGACAGGGATGACCGGGGAGCTGTTTTTT.

This rearrangement joins TRBV28 to TRBJ1-1; D unclear. The germline V gene has CDR1 MDHEN and CDR2 SYDVKM. CDR3 length: 12 residues. V lost 6 bases, J lost 7 bases, and 12 bases lay in between. The CDR3 loop is CASRPFSGEAFF. CDR3 bases: TGTGCCAGCAGGCCTTTCAGTGGTGAAGCTTTCTTT.

The V call is TRBV6-4, the J call TRBJ1-1; perhaps TRBD1 as D (5 bases). The CDR3 totals 13 residues. The germline V and J ends were trimmed by 2 bases and 4 bases, with 8 bases remaining between them. Germline lookup yields CDR1 MRHNA and CDR2 SNTAGT. CDR3 sequence reads: CASSDRRGTEAFF. The CDR3 DNA reads TGTGCCAGCAGTGACAGGAGGGGCACTGAAGCTTTCTTT.